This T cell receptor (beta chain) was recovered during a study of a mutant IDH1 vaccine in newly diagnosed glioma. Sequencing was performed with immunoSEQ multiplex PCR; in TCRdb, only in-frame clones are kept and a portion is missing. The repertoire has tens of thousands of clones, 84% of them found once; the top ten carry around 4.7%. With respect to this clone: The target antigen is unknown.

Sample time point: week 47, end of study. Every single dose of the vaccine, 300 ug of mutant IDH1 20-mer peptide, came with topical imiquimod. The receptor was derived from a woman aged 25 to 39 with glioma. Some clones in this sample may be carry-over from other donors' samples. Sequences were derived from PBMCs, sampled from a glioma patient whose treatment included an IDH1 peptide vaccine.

The DNA of the CDR3 is TGTGCCAGCAGCTTGAAATGGGTGGAGGGATACGAGCAGTACTTC. Protein product: CASSLKWVEGYEQYF. The V and J genes are TRBV5-6 and TRBJ2-7, with D tentatively TRBD2 (6 bases). Deletions cut 1 base from V and 4 bases from J, with 15 bases between. The CDR3 is made up of 15 amino acids. Germline lookup yields CDR1 SGHDT and CDR2 YYEEEE.